This passage covers 19 T cell receptor beta chains from one sample sequenced in a study of T-cell memory formation after mild COVID-19. TCRdb re-called the 5' RACE reads through MiXCR, storing one row per CDR3 protein. The data show 45,000 or so distinct CDR3 sequences, 6% to 8.5% seen once. The material sequenced was PBMCs or a T cell subset sorted from them (not recorded which). These receptors were taken from an adult who had mild COVID-19 (a few samples of this study predate the infection). Cell type and time point are not known.

This clonotype occurred many times. The rearrangement links TRBV7-2 to TRBJ2-1, with D uncertain. The germline CDR1 and CDR2 sequences are SGHTA and FQGNSA. Trimming pared 6 bases from V and 8 bases from J, leaving 17 bases between. CDR3 length: 14 amino acids. The CDR3 nucleotides read TGTGCCAGCAGTCACGCAACATCTAGGGATGAGCAGTTCTTC. Its translation is CASSHATSRDEQFF.

This clonotype came up many times. The chain couples TRBV7-2 to TRBJ2-1, with 10 bases that match TRBD1. Germline values: CDR1 SGHTA, CDR2 FQGNSA. The trim removed 3 bases at V and 7 bases at J, leaving 6 bases unmatched. The CDR3 is 15 residues long. In nucleotides, the CDR3 is TGTGCCAGCAGCTTTGACAGGGGGCCAGTGAATGAGCAGTTCTTC. Translated, it gives CASSFDRGPVNEQFF.

This clonotype was counted many times. The V gene is TRBV5-1, the J gene TRBJ2-1, with TRBD1 as a possible D gene (7 bases). V was clipped by 0 bases and J by 6 bases, with 13 bases between them. Germline V gene data show CDR1 as SGHRS and CDR2 as YFSETQ. The CDR3 spans 15 residues. The CDR3 here is CASSLVQGRSNEQFF. CDR3 coding DNA: TGCGCCAGCAGCTTGGTACAGGGGAGGAGCAATGAGCAGTTCTTC.

This clonotype was counted at least ten times. The chain is built from TRBV5-1 and TRBJ2-3; TRBD2 might be the D (5 bases). The CDR3 is made up of 16 amino acids. V was clipped by 0 bases and J by 6 bases, with 17 bases between them. The germline gives CDR1 SGHRS, CDR2 YFSETQ. This CDR3 is CASSLEERVRGDTQYF. The CDR3 DNA is TGCGCCAGCAGCTTGGAGGAACGGGTACGAGGGGATACGCAGTATTTT.

This clonotype was observed a few times. The chain joins TRBV5-1 to TRBJ2-7; no reliable D call. This CDR3 comprises 15 residues. V shed 4 bases and J shed 2 bases, with 16 bases lying between them. CDR1 SGHRS and CDR2 YFSETQ come from the germline V gene. CDR3 protein: CASSPSSLGPYEQYF. CDR3 DNA: TGCGCCAGCAGCCCCTCGAGTTTAGGTCCCTACGAGCAGTACTTC. The full variable domain, with the rest looked up from reference TRBV5-1 and TRBJ2-7, is KAGVTQTPRYLIKTRGQQVTLSCSPISGHRSVSWYQQTPGQGLQFLFEYFSETQRNKGNFPGRFSGRQFSNSRSEMNVSTLELGDSALYLCASSPSSLGPYEQYFGPGTRLTVT.

This clonotype came up many times. The J gene is TRBJ2-1, the V gene TRBV6-4; maybe TRBD2 (5 bases). This CDR3 region has 17 residues. Germline assignment: CDR1 MRHNA and CDR2 SNTAGT. V was clipped by 5 bases and J by 8 bases, with 25 bases between them. CDR3 in DNA: TGTGCCAGCAGTCCTCCACTAGTTTCCGCTTCCATCGATGAGCAGTTCTTC. Translation gives CASSPPLVSASIDEQFF.

In this sample, this clonotype turned up many times. The chain has TRBV15 and TRBJ2-5; D gene unclear. V dropped 0 bases and J dropped 3 bases, with 8 bases sitting between them. The CDR3 extends over 14 amino acids. Germline CDR1 is LNHNV and CDR2 is YYDKDF (reference sequence). For the CDR3, the DNA is TGTGCCACCAGCAGAGATACGGGTAAAGAGACCCAGTACTTC. This translates into CATSRDTGKETQYF.

This clonotype was seen repeatedly, ten times or more. V gene TRBV4-2 combines with J gene TRBJ2-3; 9 bases line up with TRBD2. This CDR3 is built from 17 residues. Per the germline V gene, CDR1 is LGHNA and CDR2 is YNFKEQ. J lost 2 bases, V lost 1 base, and 7 bases had no gene match. The CDR3 sequence is CASSQGSSGGYTDTQYF. The CDR3 DNA is TGTGCCAGCAGCCAAGGGAGTAGCGGGGGATACACAGATACGCAGTATTTT.

This clonotype occurred many times. The chain is built from TRBV20-1 and TRBJ1-2, with D unresolved. Deletions cut 0 bases from V and 6 bases from J, with 17 bases between. Per the germline V gene, CDR1 is DFQATT and CDR2 is SNEGSKA (reference sequence). This CDR3 contains 15 residues. The CDR3 DNA follows: TGCAGTGCTAGAGATAGCCTTAGGCCTCTCGATGGCTACACCTTC. It translates to CSARDSLRPLDGYTF.

The chain couples TRBV7-2 to TRBJ2-5; D is ambiguous. Germline CDR1 SGHTA, CDR2 FQGNSA. V was clipped by 5 bases and J by 2 bases, with 18 bases between them. The CDR3 totals 16 residues. The CDR3 is CASSPKRAWDQETQYF. CDR3 DNA sequence: TGTGCCAGCAGCCCTAAGCGTGCGTGGGATCAAGAGACCCAGTACTTC. The whole variable domain, remainder taken from reference TRBV7-2 and TRBJ2-5, is GAGVSQSPSNKVTEKGKDVELRCDPISGHTALYWYRQSLGQGLEFLIYFQGNSAPDKSGLPSDRFSAERTGGSVSTLTIQRTQQEDSAVYLCASSPKRAWDQETQYFGPGTRLLVL.

This clonotype was observed many times. The V and J genes are TRBV3-1 and TRBJ2-7, with 12 bases matching TRBD1. V shed 2 bases, J shed 6 bases, and the junction held 11 bases outside the gene matches. Germline loops: CDR1 LGHDT, CDR2 YNNKEL (reference sequence). There are 17 residues in the CDR3. CDR3 protein: CASSQMSPGTGGGEQYF. CDR3 DNA sequence: TGTGCCAGCAGCCAAATGAGTCCCGGGACAGGGGGCGGCGAGCAGTACTTC.

This clonotype appeared a few times. V usage is TRBV7-8 and J usage is TRBJ2-1; TRBD2 matches at 16 bases. Germline V gene lookup returns CDR1 SGHVS and CDR2 FQNEAQ. The CDR3 contains 17 residues. After removal of 5 bases from V and 6 bases from J, the junction contained 7 bases not matched to a gene. CDR3 coding DNA: TGTGCCAGCAGCCCCTCGGGACTAGCGGGGGGGGGCAATGAGCAGTTCTTC. Translation: CASSPSGLAGGGNEQFF.

In this sample, this clonotype turned up many times. The chain recombines TRBV15 with TRBJ2-7; D may be TRBD1 or TRBD2 (5 bases each). Germline V gene lookup returns CDR1 LNHNV and CDR2 YYDKDF (reference sequence). With 0 bases removed from V and 2 bases from J, the gap between germline ends came to 17 bases. CDR3 length: 17 amino acids. CDR3 DNA: TGTGCCACCAGCAGAGATTCAGGGACGGCGATCACCTACGAGCAGTACTTC. This encodes CATSRDSGTAITYEQYF.

This clonotype has ten or more counts. A junction end diverges from the germline sequence, so it may reflect a read error. The chain is built from TRBV5-6 and TRBJ2-6; TRBD1 aligns across 7 bases. The CDR3 length is 12 residues. Germline V gene data show CDR1 as SGHDT and CDR2 as YYEEEE. CDR3 coding DNA: TGTGCCAGCAGCTTGTACGTAGGGGGCCGCGTTTTC. Protein product: CASSLYVGGRVF.

This clonotype has at least ten counts. The chain has TRBV11-2 and TRBJ2-1, with 9 bases that match TRBD1. CDR1 SGHAT and CDR2 FQNNGV come from the germline V gene. The trim removed 1 base at V and 7 bases at J, leaving 20 bases unmatched. The CDR3 length is 20 residues. CDR3 sequence reads: CASSLAPGTGSYVPSNEQFF. The DNA for the CDR3 is TGTGCCAGCAGCTTAGCCCCCGGGACAGGGAGTTACGTCCCTTCGAATGAGCAGTTCTTC.

The rearrangement uses TRBV3-1 and TRBJ1-4; tentative D call: TRBD1 (5 bases). The CDR3 contains 15 residues. Trimming cost V 1 base and J 7 bases, with 13 bases left between them. Germline CDR1 is LGHDT and CDR2 is YNNKEL (reference sequence). CDR3 protein: CASSQGGSRAEKLFF. The DNA of the CDR3 is TGTGCCAGCAGCCAAGGAGGCAGCAGGGCTGAAAAACTGTTTTTT.

This clonotype was seen at least ten times. DNA for the CDR3: TGTGCCAGCAGCCTATTCCGTAGTATTAGCACAGATACGCAGTATTTT. It yields the protein CASSLFRSISTDTQYF. The chain links TRBV9 to TRBJ2-3; D remains unclear. V was clipped by 4 bases and J by 0 bases, with 15 bases between them. The CDR3 is 16 amino acids. Germline V gene data show CDR1 as SGDLS and CDR2 as YYNGEE.

This clonotype appeared many times. The rearrangement uses TRBV7-9 and TRBJ2-1, with 7 bases aligning to TRBD2. Germline V gene lookup returns CDR1 SEHNR and CDR2 FQNEAQ (reference sequence). V shed 6 bases, J shed 5 bases, and the junction held 10 bases outside the gene matches. This CDR3 contains 15 residues. The CDR3 sequence: CASSPRGGSHNEQFF. The CDR3 nucleotides read TGTGCCAGCAGTCCCCGCGGCGGGAGTCACAATGAGCAGTTCTTC.

This clonotype was found a few times. CDR3 sequence: CASSLPTGTKNIQYF. The CDR3 DNA sequence: TGTGCCAGCAGCTTACCGACAGGGACCAAAAACATTCAGTACTTC. V usage is TRBV7-2 and J usage is TRBJ2-4; TRBD1 matches at 7 bases. This CDR3 contains 15 residues. In germline, CDR1 is SGHTA, CDR2 FQGNSA. Losses at the gene ends were 2 bases for V and 2 bases for J; bases not matched to a gene: 3.